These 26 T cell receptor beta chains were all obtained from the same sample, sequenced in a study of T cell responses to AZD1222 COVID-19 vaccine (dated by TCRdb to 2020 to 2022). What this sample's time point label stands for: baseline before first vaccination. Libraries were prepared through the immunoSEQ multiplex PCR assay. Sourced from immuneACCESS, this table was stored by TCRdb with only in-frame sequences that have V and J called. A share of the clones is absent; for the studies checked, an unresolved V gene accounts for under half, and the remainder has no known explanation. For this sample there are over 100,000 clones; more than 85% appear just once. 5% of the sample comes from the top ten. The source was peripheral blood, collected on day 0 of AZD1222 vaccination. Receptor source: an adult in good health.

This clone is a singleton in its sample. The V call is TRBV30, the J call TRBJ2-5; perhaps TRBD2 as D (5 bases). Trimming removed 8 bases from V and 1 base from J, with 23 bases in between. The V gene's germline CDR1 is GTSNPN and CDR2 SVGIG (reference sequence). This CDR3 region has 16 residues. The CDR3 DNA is TGTGCCGGGTCTGCTGGGAGTCATCCTTCCCAAGAGACCCAGTACTTC. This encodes CAGSAGSHPSQETQYF.

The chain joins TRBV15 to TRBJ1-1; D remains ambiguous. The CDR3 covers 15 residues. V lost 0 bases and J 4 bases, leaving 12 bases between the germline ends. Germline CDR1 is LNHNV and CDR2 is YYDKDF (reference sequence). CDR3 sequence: CATSRDRVLGTEAFF. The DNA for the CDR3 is TGTGCCACCAGCAGAGATCGGGTTTTGGGCACTGAAGCTTTCTTT.

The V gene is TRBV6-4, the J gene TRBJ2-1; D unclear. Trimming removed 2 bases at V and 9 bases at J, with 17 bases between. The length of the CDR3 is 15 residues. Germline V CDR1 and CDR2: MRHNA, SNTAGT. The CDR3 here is CASSDVVGPPSEQFF. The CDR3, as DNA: TGTGCCAGCAGTGACGTAGTAGGACCCCCCAGTGAGCAGTTCTTC.

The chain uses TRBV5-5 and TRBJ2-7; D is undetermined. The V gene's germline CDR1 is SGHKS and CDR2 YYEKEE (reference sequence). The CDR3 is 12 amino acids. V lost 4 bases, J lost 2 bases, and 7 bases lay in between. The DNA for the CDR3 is TGTGCCAGCAGCATAACGACCTACGAGCAGTACTTC. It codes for CASSITTYEQYF.

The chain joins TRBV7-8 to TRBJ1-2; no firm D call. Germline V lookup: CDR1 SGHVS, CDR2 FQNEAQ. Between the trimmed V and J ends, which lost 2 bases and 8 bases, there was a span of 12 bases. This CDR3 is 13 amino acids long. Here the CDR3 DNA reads TGTGCCAGCAGCTTAAAGGGATCCCCGGGCTACACCTTC. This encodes CASSLKGSPGYTF.

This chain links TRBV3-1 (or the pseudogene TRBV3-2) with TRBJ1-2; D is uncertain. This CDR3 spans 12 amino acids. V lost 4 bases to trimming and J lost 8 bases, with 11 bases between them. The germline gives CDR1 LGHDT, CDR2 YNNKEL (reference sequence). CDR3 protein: CASSPREGGYTF. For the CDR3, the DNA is TGTGCCAGCAGCCCTCGGGAGGGCGGCTACACCTTC.

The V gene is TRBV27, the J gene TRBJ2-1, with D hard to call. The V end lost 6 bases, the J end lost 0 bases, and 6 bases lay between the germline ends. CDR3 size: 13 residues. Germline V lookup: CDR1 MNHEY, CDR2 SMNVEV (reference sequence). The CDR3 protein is CASSPPSYNEQFF. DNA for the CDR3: TGTGCCAGCAGCCCCCCCTCCTACAATGAGCAGTTCTTC.

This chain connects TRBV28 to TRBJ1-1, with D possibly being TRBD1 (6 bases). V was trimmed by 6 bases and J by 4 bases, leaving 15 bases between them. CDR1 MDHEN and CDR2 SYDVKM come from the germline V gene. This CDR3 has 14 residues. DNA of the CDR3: TGTGCCAGCAGAATACAGGGCCAAGGCACTGAAGCTTTCTTT. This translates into CASRIQGQGTEAFF.

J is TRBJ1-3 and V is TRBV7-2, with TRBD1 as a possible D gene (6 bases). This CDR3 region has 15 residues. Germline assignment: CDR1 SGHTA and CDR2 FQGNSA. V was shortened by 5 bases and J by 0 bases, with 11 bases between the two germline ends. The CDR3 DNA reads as TGTGCCAGCAGCCTAGGGGGGATCTCTGGAAACACCATATATTTT. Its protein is CASSLGGISGNTIYF.

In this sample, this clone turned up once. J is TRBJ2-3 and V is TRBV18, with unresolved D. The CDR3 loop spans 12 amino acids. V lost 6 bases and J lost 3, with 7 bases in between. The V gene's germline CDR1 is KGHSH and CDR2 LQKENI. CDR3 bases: TGTGCCAGCTCCCTACGGACAGATACGCAGTATTTT. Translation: CASSLRTDTQYF.

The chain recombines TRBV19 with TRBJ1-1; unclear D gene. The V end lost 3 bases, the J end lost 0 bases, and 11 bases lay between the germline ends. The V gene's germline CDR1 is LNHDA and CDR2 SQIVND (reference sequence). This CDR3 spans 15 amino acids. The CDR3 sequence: CASSIPGIVNTEAFF. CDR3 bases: TGTGCCAGTAGTATTCCGGGTATAGTGAACACTGAAGCTTTCTTT.

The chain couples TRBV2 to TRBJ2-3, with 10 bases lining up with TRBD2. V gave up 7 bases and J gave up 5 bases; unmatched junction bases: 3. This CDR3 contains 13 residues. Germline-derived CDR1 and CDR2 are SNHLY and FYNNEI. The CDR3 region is CASNLAGEDTQYF. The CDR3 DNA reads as TGTGCCAGCAATCTAGCGGGAGAAGATACGCAGTATTTT. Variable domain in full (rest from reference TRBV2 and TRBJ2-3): EPEVTQTPSHQVTQMGQEVILRCVPISNHLYFYWYRQILGQKVEFLVSFYNNEISEKSEIFDDQFSVERPDGSNFTLKIRSTKLEDSAMYFCASNLAGEDTQYFGPGTRLTVL.

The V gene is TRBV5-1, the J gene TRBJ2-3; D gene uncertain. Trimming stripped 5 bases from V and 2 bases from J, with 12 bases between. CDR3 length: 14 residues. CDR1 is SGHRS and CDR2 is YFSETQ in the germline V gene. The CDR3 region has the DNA TGCGCCAGCAGAAGGGTCCAAATCACAGATACGCAGTATTTT. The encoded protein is CASRRVQITDTQYF.

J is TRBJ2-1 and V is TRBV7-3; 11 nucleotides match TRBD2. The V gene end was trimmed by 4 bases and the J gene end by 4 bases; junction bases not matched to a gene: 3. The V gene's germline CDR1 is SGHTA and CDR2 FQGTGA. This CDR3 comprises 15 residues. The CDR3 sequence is CASSYSGRGYNEQFF. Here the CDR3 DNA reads TGTGCCAGCAGCTATAGCGGGAGGGGTTACAATGAGCAGTTCTTC.

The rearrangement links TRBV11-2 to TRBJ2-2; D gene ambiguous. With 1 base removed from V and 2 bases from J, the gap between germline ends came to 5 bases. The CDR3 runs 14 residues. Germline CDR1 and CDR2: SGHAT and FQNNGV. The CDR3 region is CASSLGINTGELFF. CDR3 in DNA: TGTGCCAGCAGCTTAGGTATAAACACCGGGGAGCTGTTTTTT.

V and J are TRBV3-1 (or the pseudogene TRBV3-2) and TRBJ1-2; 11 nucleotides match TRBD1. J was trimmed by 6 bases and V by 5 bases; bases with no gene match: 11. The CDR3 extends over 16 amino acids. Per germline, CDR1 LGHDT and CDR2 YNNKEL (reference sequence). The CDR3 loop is CASSSLDRTGGDGYTF. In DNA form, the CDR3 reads TGTGCCAGCAGCTCCCTTGATAGGACAGGGGGCGATGGCTACACCTTC.

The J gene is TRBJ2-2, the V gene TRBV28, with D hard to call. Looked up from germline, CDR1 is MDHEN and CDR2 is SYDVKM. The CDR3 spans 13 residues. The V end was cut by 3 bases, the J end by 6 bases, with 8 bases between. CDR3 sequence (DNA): TGTGCCAGCAGTTTGAAGGGTCCCGGGGAGCTGTTTTTT. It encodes CASSLKGPGELFF. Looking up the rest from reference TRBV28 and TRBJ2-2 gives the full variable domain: DVKVTQSSRYLVKRTGEKVFLECVQDMDHENMFWYRQDPGLGLRLIYFSYDVKMKEKGDIPEGYSVSREKKERFSLILESASTNQTSMYLCASSLKGPGELFFGEGSRLTVL.

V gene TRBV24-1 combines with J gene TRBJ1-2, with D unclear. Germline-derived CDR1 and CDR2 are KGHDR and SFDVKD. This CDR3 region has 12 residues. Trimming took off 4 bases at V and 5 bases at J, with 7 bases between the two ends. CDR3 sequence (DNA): TGTGCCACCAGTGACCCGTCGTATGGCTACACCTTC. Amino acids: CATSDPSYGYTF.

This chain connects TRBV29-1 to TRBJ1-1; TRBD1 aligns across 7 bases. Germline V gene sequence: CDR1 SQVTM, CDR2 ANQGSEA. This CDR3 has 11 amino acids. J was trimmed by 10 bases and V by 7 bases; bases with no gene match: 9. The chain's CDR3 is CSGGQGGVAFF. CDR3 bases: TGCAGCGGGGGCCAGGGGGGAGTAGCTTTCTTT.

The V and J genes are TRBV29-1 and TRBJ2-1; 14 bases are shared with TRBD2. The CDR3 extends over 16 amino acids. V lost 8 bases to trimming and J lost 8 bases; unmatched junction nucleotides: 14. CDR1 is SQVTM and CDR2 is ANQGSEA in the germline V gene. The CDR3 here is CSSKTSGTSGSDEQFF. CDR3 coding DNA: TGCAGCTCTAAAACGTCCGGGACTAGCGGGAGCGATGAGCAGTTCTTC.

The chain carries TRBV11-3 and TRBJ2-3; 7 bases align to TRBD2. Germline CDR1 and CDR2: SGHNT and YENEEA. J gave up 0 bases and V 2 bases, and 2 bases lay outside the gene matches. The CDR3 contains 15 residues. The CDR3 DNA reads TGTGCCAGCAGCTTAAGTAGCGGGAGCACAGATACGCAGTATTTT. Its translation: CASSLSSGSTDTQYF.

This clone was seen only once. For the CDR3, the DNA is TGTGCCAGCAGCCGGGACTTGGTACTGTTTTTT. Amino acids: CASSRDLVLFF. The V call is TRBV7-8, the J call TRBJ1-4; a weak D match, TRBD1 (5 bases). The CDR3 has 11 amino acids. Trimming took 5 bases from V and 13 from J, leaving 11 bases between them. CDR1 is SGHVS and CDR2 is FQNEAQ in the germline V gene.

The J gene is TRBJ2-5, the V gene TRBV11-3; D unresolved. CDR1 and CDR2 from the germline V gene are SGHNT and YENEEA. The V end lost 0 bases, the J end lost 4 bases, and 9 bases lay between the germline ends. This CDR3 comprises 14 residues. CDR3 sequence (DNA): TGTGCCAGCAGCTTAGAGCGTGGGGTAGAGACCCAGTACTTC. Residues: CASSLERGVETQYF.

The CDR3 sequence: CASSYSGVRGEQYF. CDR3 sequence (DNA): TGTGCCAGCAGTTACTCGGGCGTACGGGGGGAGCAGTACTTC. The chain is built from TRBV6-6 and TRBJ2-7; D may be TRBD2 (6 bases). Trimming pared 0 bases from V and 7 bases from J, leaving 13 bases between. Germline CDR1 and CDR2: MNHNY and SVGAGI (reference sequence). The CDR3 runs 14 residues.

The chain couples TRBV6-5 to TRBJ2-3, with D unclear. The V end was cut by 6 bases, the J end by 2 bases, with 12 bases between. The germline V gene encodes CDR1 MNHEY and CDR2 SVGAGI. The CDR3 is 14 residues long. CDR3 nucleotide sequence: TGTGCCAGCAGAGTCCGGGCCTCCACAGATACGCAGTATTTT. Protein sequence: CASRVRASTDTQYF.

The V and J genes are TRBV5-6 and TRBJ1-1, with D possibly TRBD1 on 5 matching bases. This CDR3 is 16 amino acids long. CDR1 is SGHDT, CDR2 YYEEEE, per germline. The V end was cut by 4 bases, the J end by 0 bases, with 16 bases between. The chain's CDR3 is CASSHLGGAVNTEAFF. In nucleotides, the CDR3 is TGTGCCAGCAGCCACCTGGGAGGGGCAGTGAACACTGAAGCTTTCTTT.